This TCR beta chain emerged from a study of T cells after yellow fever vaccination. A 5'RACE template-switching step, the method used to make TCR cDNA, added a universal primer site and UMIs. Via MiXCR, TCRdb re-called the 5' RACE reads, giving one row per CDR3 protein. Among 150,000 or so distinct CDR3 sequences, 6% to 7.5% were seen once, and the ten largest hold about 2.5%. From germline, CDR1 is SGHNT and CDR2 YYREEE (reference sequence). CDR3 length equals 15 residues. The junction had 5 bases not matched to a gene; V was cut back by 1 base and J by 6 bases. Whole-study findings and limits: Abundant clonotypes (contaminants from the bulk population) could be present in FACS-sorted repertoires.

Many counts were recorded for this clonotype. Its antigen is not identified. Sequences were derived from CD4+ T cells sorted from PBMCs, sampled 5 to 6 days after the first yellow fever vaccination. This receptor was obtained from a man younger than 30 who received the YFV17D yellow fever vaccine. The gene calls are TRBV5-4 and TRBJ2-3; 10 positions match TRBD1. The CDR3 DNA is TGTGCCAGCAGCTTGAGACAGGGGGCGGCGGATACGCAGTATTTT. As protein: CASSLRQGAADTQYF. The full variable domain, in which reference TRBV5-4 and TRBJ2-3 provide the parts outside the CDR3, is ETGVTQSPTHLIKTRGQQVTLRCSSQSGHNTVSWYQQALGQGPQFIFQYYREEENGRGNFPPRFSGLQFPNYSSELNVNALELDDSALYLCASSLRQGAADTQYFGPGTRLTVL.